These 28 T cell receptor beta chains were sequenced from one sample in a study of human T cells and chemical hapten exposure. Each CDR3 protein is one row after TCRdb ran MiXCR on the RACE reads. The sample has fewer than 80,000 distinct CDR3 sequences; 8% to 13% are singletons. The time point denotes: patch test 3, about 24 weeks after DPC sensitization. The treatment here: therapeutic diphenylcyclopropenone sensitization with weekly scalp DPC. The input for sequencing was whole blood, taken in connection with sensitization to the hapten diphenylcyclopropenone (DPC). These receptors were obtained from a woman aged 25 to 39 with alopecia areata. Some clones in this sample may be carry-over from other donors' samples.

The rearrangement links TRBV28 to TRBJ2-5; the D call may be TRBD1 or TRBD2 (5 bases each). This CDR3 spans 13 amino acids. V lost 3 bases and J 7 bases, leaving 12 bases between the germline ends. CDR1 is MDHEN, CDR2 SYDVKM, per germline. Written as DNA, the CDR3 is TGTGCCAGCAGTTTGGAGCAGAGGGGGACCCAGTACTTC. Translating it yields CASSLEQRGTQYF.

V is TRBV27 and J is TRBJ2-3; D uncertain. V lost 5 bases, J lost 2 bases, and 8 bases lay in between. This CDR3 region has 13 residues. Germline CDR1 MNHEY, CDR2 SMNVEV (reference sequence). The CDR3 DNA follows: TGTGCCAGCAGTCAGCGAAACACAGATACGCAGTATTTT. It encodes CASSQRNTDTQYF.

This clonotype has a handful of counts. The chain combines TRBV29-1 with TRBJ2-5, with D unresolved. V lost 4 bases and J lost 5, with 11 bases in between. The germline V gene has CDR1 SQVTM and CDR2 ANQGSEA. CDR3 size: 12 residues. CDR3 nucleotides: TGCAGCGTTGCTACCGAGTCGGAGACCCAGTACTTC. Protein sequence: CSVATESETQYF. Based on the CDR3 plus reference TRBV29-1 and TRBJ2-5, the full variable domain is SAVISQKPSRDICQRGTSLTIQCQVDSQVTMMFWYRQQPGQSLTLIATANQGSEATYESGFVIDKFPISRPNLTFSTLTVSNMSPEDSSIYLCSVATESETQYFGPGTRLLVL.

This clonotype is judged medium-sized. The chain joins TRBV7-7 to TRBJ2-1; a weak D match, TRBD1 (5 bases). V lost 5 bases and J lost 6, with 14 bases in between. Germline values: CDR1 SSHAT, CDR2 FNYEAQ (reference sequence). The length of the CDR3 is 14 residues. The DNA for the CDR3 is TGTGCCAGCAGCCCACAGCCAGGGATCAATGAGCAGTTCTTC. Residues: CASSPQPGINEQFF.

This clonotype was seen many times. The rearrangement joins TRBV3-1 to TRBJ1-1; no definite D call. Trimming stripped 0 bases from V and 10 bases from J, with 9 bases between. Germline-derived CDR1 and CDR2 are LGHDT and YNNKEL (reference sequence). This CDR3 comprises 12 residues. The CDR3 coding sequence is TGTGCCAGCAGCCAAGAGGGTTCCTCAGCTTTCTTT. Protein product: CASSQEGSSAFF.

This clonotype was counted only a few times. This chain joins TRBV30 and TRBJ1-5; 10 bases line up with TRBD1. The CDR3 is 13 amino acids. CDR1 is GTSNPN and CDR2 is SVGIG in the germline V gene (reference sequence). V shed 5 bases, J shed 8 bases, and the junction held 6 bases outside the gene matches. DNA of the CDR3: TGTGCCTGGGCTGACAGGGGGCGAAAGCCCCAGCATTTT. Translating gives CAWADRGRKPQHF.

This rearrangement joins TRBV3-1 to TRBJ2-1; D unclear. The CDR3 is 14 amino acids. CDR1 LGHDT and CDR2 YNNKEL come from the germline V gene (reference sequence). V gave up 1 base and J gave up 7 bases, with 11 bases separating them. CDR3: CASSQAEHTNEQFF. The CDR3 DNA reads TGTGCCAGCAGCCAAGCCGAACATACGAATGAGCAGTTCTTC.

The chain is built from TRBV20-1 and TRBJ2-5; D possibly uses TRBD1 or TRBD2 (5 bases each). This CDR3 is built from 16 residues. V gave up 1 base and J gave up 3 bases, with 18 bases separating them. Germline values: CDR1 DFQATT, CDR2 SNEGSKA (reference sequence). The CDR3 nucleotides are TGCAGTGCTAGAGGTCATGTACCGGGACGGGAAGAGACCCAGTACTTC. It codes for CSARGHVPGREETQYF.

The sample holds a few counts of this clonotype. J is TRBJ2-7 and V is TRBV7-8, with D unclear. The germline V gene has CDR1 SGHVS and CDR2 FQNEAQ. The CDR3 consists of 12 residues. V shed 1 base and J shed 7 bases, with 8 bases lying between them. CDR3 sequence (DNA): TGTGCCAGCAGCTTAGATCAAGGGGAGCAGTACTTC. It yields the protein CASSLDQGEQYF.

This clonotype came up many times. The chain links TRBV4-3 to TRBJ2-7, with 8 bases lining up with TRBD1. The CDR3 sequence is 15 residues long. The V segment lost 0 bases and the J segment 3 bases; nucleotides outside the gene matches: 4. From germline, CDR1 is LGHNA and CDR2 YSLEER. The CDR3 bases are TGCGCCAGCAGCCAAGATGCAGGGGGCGTCTACGAGCAGTACTTC. It is translated as CASSQDAGGVYEQYF.

This clonotype turned up a few times. CDR3 region: CASSLQNIQYF. Here the CDR3 DNA reads TGTGCCAGCAGCCTGCAAAACATTCAGTACTTC. The chain employs TRBV2 and TRBJ2-4; D is uncertain. The CDR3 spans 11 residues. V dropped 6 bases and J dropped 5 bases, with 5 bases sitting between them. Germline-derived CDR1 and CDR2 are SNHLY and FYNNEI.

This clonotype was seen repeatedly, ten times or more. The chain uses TRBV5-1 and TRBJ1-6; D is ambiguous. Germline values: CDR1 SGHRS, CDR2 YFSETQ. V gave up 1 base and J gave up 5 bases, with 4 bases separating them. The CDR3 is 13 amino acids. CDR3 sequence: CASSLTDNSPLHF. The CDR3, as DNA: TGCGCCAGCAGCTTGACAGATAATTCACCCCTCCACTTT.

V usage is TRBV14 and J usage is TRBJ1-3; D uncertain. Germline V lookup: CDR1 SGHDN, CDR2 FVKESK. This CDR3 region has 13 residues. V was clipped by 0 bases and J by 4 bases, with 4 bases between them. In nucleotides, the CDR3 is TGTGCCAGCAGCCAAGAAATAGGAAACACCATATATTTT. As protein: CASSQEIGNTIYF.

This sequence joins TRBV7-2 and TRBJ1-5, with 7 bases aligning to TRBD1. Germline V gives CDR1 SGHTA, CDR2 FQGNSA. V lost 4 bases to trimming and J lost 4 bases; unmatched junction nucleotides: 7. The CDR3 has 15 amino acids. For the CDR3, the DNA is TGTGCCAGCAGCTCCCAAGGGGGCCTTAATCAGCCCCAGCATTTT. Translated, it gives CASSSQGGLNQPQHF. The full variable domain, its missing parts supplied by reference TRBV7-2 and TRBJ1-5, is GAGVSQSPSNKVTEKGKDVELRCDPISGHTALYWYRQSLGQGLEFLIYFQGNSAPDKSGLPSDRFSAERTGGSVSTLTIQRTQQEDSAVYLCASSSQGGLNQPQHFGDGTRLSIL.

This clonotype was seen a few times. The chain has TRBV9 and TRBJ2-3, with 7 bases lining up with TRBD1. The CDR3 has 16 residues. Germline loops: CDR1 SGDLS, CDR2 YYNGEE. V trimming: 0 bases; J trimming: 0 bases; junction bases outside the gene matches: 4. The chain's CDR3 is CASSVAGGSSTDTQYF. In DNA, the CDR3 is TGTGCCAGCAGCGTAGCAGGGGGTTCTAGCACAGATACGCAGTATTTT. The whole variable domain, remainder taken from reference TRBV9 and TRBJ2-3, is DSGVTQTPKHLITATGQRVTLRCSPRSGDLSVYWYQQSLDQGLQFLIQYYNGEERAKGNILERFSAQQFPDLHSELNLSSLELGDSALYFCASSVAGGSSTDTQYFGPGTRLTVL.

This clonotype was seen many times. The V gene is TRBV2, the J gene TRBJ1-1; 7 positions match TRBD1. V was pared by 5 bases and J by 6 bases, with 9 bases of the junction left unmatched. Germline V gene lookup returns CDR1 SNHLY and CDR2 FYNNEI. The length of the CDR3 is 14 residues. CDR3 in DNA: TGTGCCAGCAGTCCGGACAGGTCTTCCCCTGAAGCTTTCTTT. Amino acids: CASSPDRSSPEAFF. The whole variable domain, remainder taken from reference TRBV2 and TRBJ1-1, is EPEVTQTPSHQVTQMGQEVILRCVPISNHLYFYWYRQILGQKVEFLVSFYNNEISEKSEIFDDQFSVERPDGSNFTLKIRSTKLEDSAMYFCASSPDRSSPEAFFGQGTRLTVV.

This clonotype was counted at least ten times. This chain connects TRBV20-1 to TRBJ2-3; 9 bases line up with TRBD1. V lost 3 bases to trimming and J lost 2 bases; unmatched junction nucleotides: 6. Per the germline V gene, CDR1 is DFQATT and CDR2 is SNEGSKA (reference sequence). The CDR3 consists of 15 residues. The CDR3 protein is CSASRQGGLTDTQYF. DNA for the CDR3: TGCAGTGCTAGTCGACAGGGGGGCCTCACAGATACGCAGTATTTT.

The chain has TRBV28 and TRBJ1-5, with 9 bases aligning to TRBD1. CDR1 and CDR2 (germline): MDHEN, SYDVKM. Trimming at V came to 5 bases and at J to 2 bases, leaving 4 bases not matched to a gene. The CDR3 length is 15 residues. CDR3 DNA sequence: TGTGCCAGCAGTCGAAGGACAGGGGGCAATCAGCCCCAGCATTTT. Residues: CASSRRTGGNQPQHF.

This clonotype showed up just a few times. The chain carries TRBV28 and TRBJ2-7, with D possibly matching TRBD2 (5 bases). The V end lost 4 bases, the J end lost 5 bases, and 15 bases lay between the germline ends. The CDR3 runs to 14 residues. Germline V gives CDR1 MDHEN, CDR2 SYDVKM. The CDR3 here is CASSSGLAVHEQYF. The CDR3 coding sequence is TGTGCCAGCAGTTCCGGGCTAGCAGTCCACGAGCAGTACTTC.

The genes are TRBV29-1 and TRBJ2-7; D is possibly TRBD2 (6 bases). Looked up from germline, CDR1 is SQVTM and CDR2 is ANQGSEA. The length of the CDR3 is 13 residues. V shed 4 bases and J shed 2 bases, with 12 bases lying between them. CDR3 in amino acids: CSVVRGNTYEQYF. The CDR3 DNA sequence: TGCAGCGTTGTACGGGGGAATACCTACGAGCAGTACTTC.

In its sample, this clonotype was seen many times. This chain uses TRBV12-3 or TRBV12-4 with TRBJ2-3; no clear D. V was pared by 3 bases and J by 4 bases, with 11 bases between. The CDR3 has 14 residues. CDR3 sequence: CASSFVSRPDTQYF. The CDR3 coding sequence is TGTGCCAGCAGTTTCGTTAGCCGGCCAGATACGCAGTATTTT.

The J gene is TRBJ1-1, the V gene TRBV6-2 or TRBV6-3, with D tentatively TRBD1 (6 bases). V lost 6 bases to trimming and J lost 1 base, with 18 bases between them. Germline V gene lookup returns CDR1 MNHEY and CDR2 SVGEGT. The CDR3 extends over 16 amino acids. CDR3: CASSRSQGWSNTEAFF. The CDR3 nucleotides read TGTGCCAGCAGCCGCAGTCAGGGGTGGTCGAACACTGAAGCTTTCTTT.

This clonotype is medium-sized by share. This rearrangement joins TRBV25-1 to TRBJ2-5; either TRBD1 or TRBD2 may supply D (5 bases each). The CDR3 spans 14 residues. Trimming removed 8 bases at V and 5 bases at J, with 18 bases between. The germline V gene encodes CDR1 MGHDK and CDR2 SYGVNS. CDR3 sequence reads: CASSDGTNWETQYF. DNA of the CDR3: TGTGCCAGCTCCGATGGGACGAATTGGGAGACCCAGTACTTC.

The chain carries TRBV4-3 and TRBJ1-1, with TRBD1 as a possible D gene (6 bases). Deletions cut 1 base from V and 1 base from J, with 13 bases between. The CDR3 has 16 amino acids. Germline-derived CDR1 and CDR2 are LGHNA and YSLEER. Written as DNA, the CDR3 is TGCGCCAGCAGCCAAGGCCGGATGACAGGGAACACTGAAGCTTTCTTT. Amino acids: CASSQGRMTGNTEAFF.

In its sample, this clonotype was seen many times. The chain links TRBV5-1 to TRBJ2-7, with TRBD1 matching 8 bases. The trim removed 4 bases at V and 2 bases at J, leaving 8 bases unmatched. Germline CDR1 SGHRS, CDR2 YFSETQ. The CDR3 length is 15 residues. For the CDR3, the DNA is TGCGCCAGCAGCAGACCAGGACAGGGAGCCTACGAGCAGTACTTC. Protein sequence: CASSRPGQGAYEQYF.

This clonotype occurred many times. The rearrangement joins TRBV9 to TRBJ2-1, with 8 bases aligning to TRBD1. Trimming cost V 4 bases and J 4 bases; bases outside gene matches: 7. This CDR3 is 15 amino acids long. Germline V gene lookup returns CDR1 SGDLS and CDR2 YYNGEE. CDR3 sequence: CASSPEGDRYNEQFF. CDR3 in DNA: TGTGCCAGCAGCCCGGAAGGGGACAGGTACAATGAGCAGTTCTTC.

Notes on this clonotype: A much larger clone differs by one base, so this may be a read error. J is TRBJ1-1 and V is TRBV30; D is unresolved. V was cut by 2 bases and J by 7 bases, with 8 bases left in between. Looked up from germline, CDR1 is GTSNPN and CDR2 is SVGIG (reference sequence). The CDR3 extends over 11 amino acids. CDR3 residues: CAWSYPDEAFF. The CDR3 coding sequence is TGTGCCTGGAGTTATCCGGATGAAGCTTTCTTT.

There are many counts of this clonotype. V gene TRBV28 combines with J gene TRBJ1-6; D gene ambiguous. Between the trimmed V and J ends, which lost 7 bases and 10 bases, there was a span of 11 bases. Per the germline V gene, CDR1 is MDHEN and CDR2 is SYDVKM. The CDR3 loop spans 12 amino acids. The CDR3 nucleotides are TGTGCCAGCATGGTTCTGGGCTCACCCCTCCACTTT. This encodes CASMVLGSPLHF.